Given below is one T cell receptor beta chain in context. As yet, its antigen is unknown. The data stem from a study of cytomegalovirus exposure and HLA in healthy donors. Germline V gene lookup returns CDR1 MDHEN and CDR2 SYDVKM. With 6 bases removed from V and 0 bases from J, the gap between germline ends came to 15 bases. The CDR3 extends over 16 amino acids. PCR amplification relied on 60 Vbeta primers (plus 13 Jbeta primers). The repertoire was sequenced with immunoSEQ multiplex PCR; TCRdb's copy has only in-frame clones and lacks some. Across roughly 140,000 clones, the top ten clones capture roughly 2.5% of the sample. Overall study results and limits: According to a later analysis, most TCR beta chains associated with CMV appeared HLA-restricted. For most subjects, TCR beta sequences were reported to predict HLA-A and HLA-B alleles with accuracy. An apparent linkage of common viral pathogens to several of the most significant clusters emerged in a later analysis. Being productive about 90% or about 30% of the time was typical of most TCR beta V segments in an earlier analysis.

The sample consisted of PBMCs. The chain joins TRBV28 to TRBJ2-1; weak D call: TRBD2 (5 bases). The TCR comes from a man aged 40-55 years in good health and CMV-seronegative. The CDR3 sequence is CASRGLRIVSYNEQFF. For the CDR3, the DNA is TGTGCCAGCAGAGGACTCAGGATCGTCTCCTACAATGAGCAGTTCTTC. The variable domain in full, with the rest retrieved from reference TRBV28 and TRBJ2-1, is DVKVTQSSRYLVKRTGEKVFLECVQDMDHENMFWYRQDPGLGLRLIYFSYDVKMKEKGDIPEGYSVSREKKERFSLILESASTNQTSMYLCASRGLRIVSYNEQFFGPGTRLTVL.